This T cell receptor beta chain originates from a study of cytomegalovirus exposure and HLA in healthy donors. With 60 Vbeta and 13 Jbeta primers, the PCR was carried out. The repertoire was sequenced with immunoSEQ multiplex PCR; TCRdb's copy has only in-frame clones and lacks some. Of 100,000 to 150,000 clones in the sample, roughly 83% are singletons; the top ten hold 1.2%. The germline gives CDR1 SQVTM, CDR2 ANQGSEA. Trimming stripped 6 bases from V and 5 bases from J, with 14 bases between. The CDR3 contains 13 residues. The specimen sequenced was PBMCs. The clonotype comes from a girl aged 2 to 9 in good health and CMV-seronegative. The chain employs TRBV29-1 and TRBJ2-1, with TRBD1 as a possible D gene (5 bases). The CDR3 DNA reads as TGCAGCGTCCAAGTCAGCAGGGACAATGAGCAGTTCTTC. It is translated as CSVQVSRDNEQFF.